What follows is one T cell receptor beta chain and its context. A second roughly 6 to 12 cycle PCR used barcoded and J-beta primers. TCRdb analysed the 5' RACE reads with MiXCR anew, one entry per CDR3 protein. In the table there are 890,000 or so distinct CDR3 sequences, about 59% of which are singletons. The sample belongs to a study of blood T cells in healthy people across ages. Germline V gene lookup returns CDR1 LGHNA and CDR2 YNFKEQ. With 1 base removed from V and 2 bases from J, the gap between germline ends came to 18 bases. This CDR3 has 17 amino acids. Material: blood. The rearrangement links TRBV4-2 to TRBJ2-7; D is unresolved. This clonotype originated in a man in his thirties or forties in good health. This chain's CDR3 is CASSQVGTGSTAYEQYF. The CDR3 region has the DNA TGTGCCAGCAGCCAAGTGGGTACGGGTAGCACGGCCTACGAGCAGTACTTC.